This T cell receptor beta chain comes out of a study of response to subunit inactivated influenza vaccine (dated by TCRdb to the late 2010s). General notes on the study: To follow how T cells responded to a trivalent subunit inactivated influenza vaccine, the researchers relied on deep quantitative profiling of the T cell receptor repertoire.

This clonotype was found a few times. This receptor's antigen is unknown. No much larger clone exists at a distance of one base, and base qualities are not known. Points the paper makes about the study in general: It was suggested by the authors that each seasonal influenza vaccination may recruit only a limited number of new T cells.

Preparation of the library involved RT-PCR. Sequencing relied on an Illumina HiSeq 2500. The public reads were run again by TCRdb, first through fastp at Q25 and then through MiXCR, and only productive beta chains were kept. CDR3 protein duplicates are merged, each entry listing the most common genes and DNA. The sample includes 800,000 or so distinct CDR3 sequences, with roughly 20% observed a single time. The ten biggest clones cover roughly 10% of the sample. Sequenced material: PBMCs from blood, taken approximately 5 days after vaccination. The origin of this receptor is a man aged 50-59 years who received an inactivated influenza vaccine. Donor details come from another sample of the same person, matched by shared clones.

In nucleotide form, the sequence is TGTGCCAGCAGTGAGGTTGGACTAGCGGGAGAGCAGTACTTC. Translated, it gives CASSEVGLAGEQYF. The V gene is TRBV6-1 and the J gene is TRBJ2-7; TRBD2 aligns with 12 central bases. The CDR3 sequence holds 14 residues, the cysteine and phenylalanine included. Only CDR3 DNA remains: 42 bases, in frame from the first base. From V the trimming removes 3 bases and from J it removes 7 bases, while the gene matches leave 4 bases of the junction unaccounted for. Based on the germline V gene, the CDR1 and CDR2 sequences are MNHNS and SASEGT.